This T cell receptor (beta chain) was sequenced for a study of T cell responses to AZD1222 COVID-19 vaccine. This CDR3 spans 16 amino acids. Germline values: CDR1 MGHDK, CDR2 SYGVNS. V lost 1 base to trimming and J lost 3 bases; unmatched junction nucleotides: 5. Some clones are missing from TCRdb's copy, which holds only in-frame ones; the method was immunoSEQ multiplex PCR. The sample holds some 40,000 clones, over 75% seen once. The source of this sequence is an adult who received the MenACWY meningococcal vaccine as a control. The chain joins TRBV25-1 to TRBJ2-4; 8 nucleotides line up with TRBD1. The sample consisted of peripheral blood, taken 28 days after the second dose of the MenACWY control vaccine. The CDR3 spells CASSESGGAGKNIQYF. The DNA for the CDR3 is TGTGCCAGCAGTGAATCAGGGGGCGCCGGCAAAAACATTCAGTACTTC. The whole variable domain, remainder taken from reference TRBV25-1 and TRBJ2-4, is EADIYQTPRYLVIGTGKKITLECSQTMGHDKMYWYQQDPGMELHLIHYSYGVNSTEKGDLSSESTVSRIRTEHFPLTLESARPSHTSQYLCASSESGGAGKNIQYFGAGTRLSVL.